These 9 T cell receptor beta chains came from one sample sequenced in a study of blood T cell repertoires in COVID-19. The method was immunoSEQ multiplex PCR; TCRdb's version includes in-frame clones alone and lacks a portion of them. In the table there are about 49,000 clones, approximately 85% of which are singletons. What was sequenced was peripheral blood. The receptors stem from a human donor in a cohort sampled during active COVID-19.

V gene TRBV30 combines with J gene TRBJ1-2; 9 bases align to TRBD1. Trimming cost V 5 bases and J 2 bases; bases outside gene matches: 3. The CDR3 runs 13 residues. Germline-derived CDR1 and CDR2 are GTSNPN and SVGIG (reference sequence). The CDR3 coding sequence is TGTGCCTGGGACACAGGGGGCAACTATGGCTACACCTTC. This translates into CAWDTGGNYGYTF.

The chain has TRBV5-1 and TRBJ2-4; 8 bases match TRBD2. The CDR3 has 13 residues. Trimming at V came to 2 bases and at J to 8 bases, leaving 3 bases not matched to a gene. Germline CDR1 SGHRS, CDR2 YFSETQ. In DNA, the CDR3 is TGCGCCAGCAGCTTCGGGGGGGATGACATTCAGTACTTC. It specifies CASSFGGDDIQYF.

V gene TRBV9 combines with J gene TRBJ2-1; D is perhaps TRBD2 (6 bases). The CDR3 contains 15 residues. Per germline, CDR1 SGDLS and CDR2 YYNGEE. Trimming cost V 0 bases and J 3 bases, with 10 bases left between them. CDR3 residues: CASSVDSGYYNEQFF. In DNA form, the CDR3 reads TGTGCCAGCAGCGTAGACAGCGGGTACTACAATGAGCAGTTCTTC.

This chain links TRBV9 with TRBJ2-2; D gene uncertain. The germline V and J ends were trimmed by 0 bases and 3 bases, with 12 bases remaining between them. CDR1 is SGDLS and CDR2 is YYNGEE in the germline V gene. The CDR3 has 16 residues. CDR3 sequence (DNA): TGTGCCAGCAGCGTAGCTACCGAGCTACACACCGGGGAGCTGTTTTTT. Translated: CASSVATELHTGELFF.

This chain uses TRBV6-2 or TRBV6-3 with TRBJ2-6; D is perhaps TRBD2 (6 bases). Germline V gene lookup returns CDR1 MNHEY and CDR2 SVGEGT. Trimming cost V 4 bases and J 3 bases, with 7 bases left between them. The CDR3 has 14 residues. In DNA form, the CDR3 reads TGTGCCAGCAGTTGGACTAATGGGGCCAACGTCCTGACTTTC. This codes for CASSWTNGANVLTF.

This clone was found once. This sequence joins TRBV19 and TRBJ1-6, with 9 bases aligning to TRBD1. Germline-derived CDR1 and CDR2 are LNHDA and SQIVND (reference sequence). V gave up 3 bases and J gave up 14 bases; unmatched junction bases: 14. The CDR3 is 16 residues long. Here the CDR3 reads CASSITGTGSGGTLHF. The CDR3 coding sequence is TGTGCCAGTAGTATCACCGGGACAGGGTCCGGGGGGACCCTCCACTTT.

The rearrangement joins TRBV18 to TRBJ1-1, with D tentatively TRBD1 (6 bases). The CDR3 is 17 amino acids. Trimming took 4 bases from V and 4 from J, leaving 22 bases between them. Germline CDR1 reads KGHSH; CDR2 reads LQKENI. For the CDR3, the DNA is TGTGCCAGCTCACGACTCCCCTTTGGGCAGGGGAGCACTGAAGCTTTCTTT. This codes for CASSRLPFGQGSTEAFF.

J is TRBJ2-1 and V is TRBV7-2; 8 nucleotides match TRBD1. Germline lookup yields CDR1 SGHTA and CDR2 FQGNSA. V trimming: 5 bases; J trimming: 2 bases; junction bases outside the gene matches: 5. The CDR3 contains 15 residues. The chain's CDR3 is CASSAPGGAYNEQFF. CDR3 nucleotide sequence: TGTGCCAGCAGCGCTCCAGGGGGCGCCTACAATGAGCAGTTCTTC.

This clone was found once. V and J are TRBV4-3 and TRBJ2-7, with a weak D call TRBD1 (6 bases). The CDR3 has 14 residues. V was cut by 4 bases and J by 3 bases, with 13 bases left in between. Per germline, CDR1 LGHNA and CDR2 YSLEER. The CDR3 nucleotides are TGCGCCAGCAGCCTCCGGGACACCCACTACGAGCAGTACTTC. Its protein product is CASSLRDTHYEQYF.